This T cell receptor (beta chain) was captured by sequencing in a study of regulatory T cells in long-lasting Graves disease. General observations from the study: Persistent patients shared more public clonotypes (roughly 3,000) than newly diagnosed patients (about 970). Because few samples were included, accuracy may have been lower.

The V end lost 1 base, the J end lost 3 bases, and 10 bases lay between the germline ends. The CDR3 extends over 15 amino acids. CDR1 is SGHTA, CDR2 FQGNSA, per germline. Assembly of TCR beta libraries relied on iRepertoire HTBI primers together with Arm-PCR of CDR3 regions. TCRdb reanalysed the multiplex PCR reads using MiXCR and keeps one entry per CDR3 protein. The sample has 550,000 to 700,000 distinct CDR3 sequences; approximately 16% are singletons. Described time point: newly diagnosed GD, antithyroid drugs for less than 3 months. There was RNA extracted from PBMCs, and the TCR library was made from it. Remarks on this clonotype: The antigen is undetermined.

This sample was also put to use in a study of T cells in Graves' hyperthyroidism and ophthalmopathy.

The sequences come from peripheral blood mononuclear cells (PBMCs), collected at new diagnosis, from a patient treated with antithyroid drugs. V usage is TRBV7-2 and J usage is TRBJ1-5; tentative D call: TRBD1 (6 bases). This TCR derives from a man aged 18 to 29 with Graves disease. The CDR3 region is CASSLVAGDNQPQHF. The CDR3 DNA sequence: TGTGCCAGCAGCTTAGTTGCAGGGGACAATCAGCCCCAGCATTTT.